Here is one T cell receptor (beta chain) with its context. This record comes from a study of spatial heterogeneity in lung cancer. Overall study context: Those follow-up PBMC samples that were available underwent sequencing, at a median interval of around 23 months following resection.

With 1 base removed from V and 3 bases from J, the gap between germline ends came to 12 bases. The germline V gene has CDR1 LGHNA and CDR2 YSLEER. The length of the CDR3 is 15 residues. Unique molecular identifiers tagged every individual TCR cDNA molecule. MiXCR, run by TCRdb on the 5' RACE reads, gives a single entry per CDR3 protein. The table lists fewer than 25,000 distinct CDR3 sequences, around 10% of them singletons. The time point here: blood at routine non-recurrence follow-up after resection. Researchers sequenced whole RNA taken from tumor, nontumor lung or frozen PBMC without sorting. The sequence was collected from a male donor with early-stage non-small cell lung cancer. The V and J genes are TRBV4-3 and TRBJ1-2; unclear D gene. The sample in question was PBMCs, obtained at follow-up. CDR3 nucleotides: TGCGCCAGCAGCCAAGCTACAGTGCAGTACTATGGCTACACCTTC. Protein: CASSQATVQYYGYTF.